A selection of T cell receptor beta chains follows, all from one sample in a study of T-cell reconstitution after alpha-beta-depleted transplantation in children. In TCRdb, the PCR reads were re-called with MiXCR into one record per CDR3 protein. The sample yields hundreds of thousands of distinct CDR3 sequences, around 13% seen once. Sequencing used PBMCs, obtained before TCRalphabeta/CD19-depleted stem cell transplant. All receptors derive from a girl under 10 years old with congenital amegakaryocytic thrombocytopenia, due to receive a stem cell transplant. Both conserved end residues are part of each CDR3. The order of the fields is clone size, J gene, D gene, V gene, CDR3 DNA, CDR3 protein. The D gene is left open where the match is weak. A row's size may be missing; if present it is once, few, many or a size class.

size: NA
J: TRBJ2-3
D: TRBD2
V: TRBV29-1
DNA: TGCAGCGTTACTCCGACTAGCTTGGATACGCAGTATTTT
CDR3: CSVTPTSLDTQYF

size: many
J: TRBJ2-1
D: NA
V: TRBV7-9
DNA: TGTGCCAGCAGAATCCCAGGAGAAGAGCAGTTCTTC
CDR3: CASRIPGEEQFF

size: few
J: TRBJ2-5
D: NA
V: TRBV12-3/TRBV12-4
DNA: TGTGCCAGCAGTTTAGCGGACAGCCGGTACTTC
CDR3: CASSLADSRYF

size: NA
J: TRBJ1-1
D: TRBD1
V: TRBV2
DNA: TGTGCCAGCACTAGGACAGGGGGCGACACTGAAGCTTTCTTT
CDR3: CASTRTGGDTEAFF

size: many
J: TRBJ1-2
D: TRBD1
V: TRBV4-1
DNA: TGCGCCAGCAGCCAATCGGACAGGGTTAACTATGGCTACACCTTC
CDR3: CASSQSDRVNYGYTF

size: few
J: TRBJ2-5
D: NA
V: TRBV10-3
DNA: TGTGCCATCAGTGAGGCAGGGAGGGAGACCCAGTACTTC
CDR3: CAISEAGRETQYF

size: many
J: TRBJ2-2
D: NA
V: TRBV21-1
DNA: TGTGCCAGCAGCAAACGTTCCACCGACACCGGGGAGCTGTTTTTT
CDR3: CASSKRSTDTGELFF

size: few
J: TRBJ2-1
D: TRBD2
V: TRBV29-1
DNA: TGCAGCGTTTTAAGGACTAGCGCCTACAATGAGCAGTTCTTC
CDR3: CSVLRTSAYNEQFF

size: many
J: TRBJ1-2
D: NA
V: TRBV12-3/TRBV12-4
DNA: TGTGCCAGCAGAAGACAGGTCAGAAACTATGGCTACACCTTC
CDR3: CASRRQVRNYGYTF

size: NA
J: TRBJ2-7
D: TRBD2
V: TRBV7-2
DNA: TGTGCCAGCAGCCCATCCGGGACTAGCTTCACGTACGAGCAGTACTTC
CDR3: CASSPSGTSFTYEQYF

size: few
J: TRBJ2-2
D: NA
V: TRBV20-1
DNA: TGCAGTGCTATGACAGGGAACACCGGGGAGCTGTTTTTT
CDR3: CSAMTGNTGELFF

size: many
J: TRBJ1-6
D: TRBD1
V: TRBV12-3/TRBV12-4
DNA: TGTGCCAGCAGTCTCACAGGGGATTCACCCCTCCACTTT
CDR3: CASSLTGDSPLHF

size: many
J: TRBJ2-7
D: NA
V: TRBV11-2
DNA: TGTGCCAGCAGCCAGGGCGGGTATGACTCCTACGAGCAGTACTTC
CDR3: CASSQGGYDSYEQYF

size: many
J: TRBJ1-2
D: NA
V: TRBV3-1
DNA: TGTGCCAGCAGCCAAGAGGGCAGAAACTATGGCTACACCTTC
CDR3: CASSQEGRNYGYTF

size: NA
J: TRBJ1-5
D: NA
V: TRBV30
DNA: TGTGCCTGGAGTGTAAGCCTGGGTCAGCCCCAGCATTTT
CDR3: CAWSVSLGQPQHF

size: few
J: TRBJ2-1
D: NA
V: TRBV25-1
DNA: TGTGCCAGCAGTGCCCCCCCCAATTATGGGCTGTCACACAATGAGCAGTTCTTC
CDR3: CASSAPPNYGLSHNEQFF